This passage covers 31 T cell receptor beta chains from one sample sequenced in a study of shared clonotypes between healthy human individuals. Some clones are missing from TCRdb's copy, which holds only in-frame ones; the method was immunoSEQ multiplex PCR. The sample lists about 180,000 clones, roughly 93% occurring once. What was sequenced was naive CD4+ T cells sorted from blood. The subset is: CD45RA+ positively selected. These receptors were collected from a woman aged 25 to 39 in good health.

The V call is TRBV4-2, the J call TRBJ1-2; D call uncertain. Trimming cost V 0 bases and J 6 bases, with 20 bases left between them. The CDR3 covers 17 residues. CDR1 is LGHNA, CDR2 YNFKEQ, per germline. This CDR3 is CASSQDPPGAVGDGYTF. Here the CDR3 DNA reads TGTGCCAGCAGCCAAGACCCCCCTGGCGCGGTTGGTGATGGCTACACCTTC.

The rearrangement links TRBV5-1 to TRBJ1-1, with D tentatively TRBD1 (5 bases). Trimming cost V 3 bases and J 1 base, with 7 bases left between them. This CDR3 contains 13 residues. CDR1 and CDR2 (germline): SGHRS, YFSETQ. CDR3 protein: CASSSTENTEAFF. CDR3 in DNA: TGCGCCAGCAGCTCGACAGAGAACACTGAAGCTTTCTTT.

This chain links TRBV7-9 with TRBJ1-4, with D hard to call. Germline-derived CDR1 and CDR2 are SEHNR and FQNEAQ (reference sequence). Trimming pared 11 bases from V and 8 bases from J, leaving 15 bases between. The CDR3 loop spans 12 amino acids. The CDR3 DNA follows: TGTGCCGGACTTAGCGTCGGGGAAAAACTGTTTTTT. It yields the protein CAGLSVGEKLFF.

CDR3 amino acids: CASSTQYEQYF. CDR3 sequence (DNA): TGTGCCAGCAGTACACAATACGAGCAGTACTTC. V usage is TRBV28 and J usage is TRBJ2-7, with D unresolved. The CDR3 covers 11 residues. CDR1 and CDR2 (germline): MDHEN, SYDVKM. V was clipped by 5 bases and J by 4 bases, with 6 bases between them.

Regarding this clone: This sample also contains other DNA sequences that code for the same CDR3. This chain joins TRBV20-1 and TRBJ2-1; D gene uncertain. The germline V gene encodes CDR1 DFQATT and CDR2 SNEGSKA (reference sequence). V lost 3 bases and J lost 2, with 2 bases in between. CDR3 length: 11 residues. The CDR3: CSARAYNEQFF. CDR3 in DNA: TGCAGTGCTAGGGCCTACAATGAGCAGTTCTTC.

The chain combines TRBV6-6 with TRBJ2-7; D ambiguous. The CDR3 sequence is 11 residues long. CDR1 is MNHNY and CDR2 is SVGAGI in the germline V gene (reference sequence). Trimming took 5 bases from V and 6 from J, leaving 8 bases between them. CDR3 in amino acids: CASSGNGEQYF. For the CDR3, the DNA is TGTGCCAGCAGTGGGAACGGCGAGCAGTACTTC.

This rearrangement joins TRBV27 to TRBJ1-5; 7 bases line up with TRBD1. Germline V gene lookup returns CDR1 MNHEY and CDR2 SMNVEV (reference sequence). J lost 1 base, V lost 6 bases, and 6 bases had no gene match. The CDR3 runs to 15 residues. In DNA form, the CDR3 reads TGTGCCAGCAGCCGACAGGGTTTGAGCAATCAGCCCCAGCATTTT. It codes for CASSRQGLSNQPQHF.

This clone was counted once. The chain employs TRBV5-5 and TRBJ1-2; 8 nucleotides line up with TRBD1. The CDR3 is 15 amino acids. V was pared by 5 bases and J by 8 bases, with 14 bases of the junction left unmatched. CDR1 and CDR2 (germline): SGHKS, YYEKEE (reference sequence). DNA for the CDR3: TGTGCCAGCAGAGAATGGACAGGGAGGGTAAAGGGCTACACCTTC. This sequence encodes CASREWTGRVKGYTF.

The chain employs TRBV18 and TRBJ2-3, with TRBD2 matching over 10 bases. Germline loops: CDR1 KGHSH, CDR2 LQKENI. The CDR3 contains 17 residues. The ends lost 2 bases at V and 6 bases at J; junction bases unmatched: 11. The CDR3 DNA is TGTGCCAGCTCACCAAACTCGCTAGCGGGAGTTCCCGATACGCAGTATTTT. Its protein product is CASSPNSLAGVPDTQYF.

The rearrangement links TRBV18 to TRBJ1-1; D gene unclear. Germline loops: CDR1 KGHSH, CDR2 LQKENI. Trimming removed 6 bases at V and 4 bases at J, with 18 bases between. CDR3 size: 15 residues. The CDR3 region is CASSPTGSAGTEAFF. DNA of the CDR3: TGTGCCAGCTCGCCCACCGGCTCGGCGGGCACTGAAGCTTTCTTT.

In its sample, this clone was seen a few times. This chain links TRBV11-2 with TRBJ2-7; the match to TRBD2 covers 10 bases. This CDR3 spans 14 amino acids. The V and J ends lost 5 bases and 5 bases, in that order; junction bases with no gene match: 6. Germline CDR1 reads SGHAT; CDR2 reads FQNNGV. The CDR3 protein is CASSALAGDNEQYF. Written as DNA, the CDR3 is TGTGCCAGCAGCGCTCTAGCGGGAGACAACGAGCAGTACTTC.

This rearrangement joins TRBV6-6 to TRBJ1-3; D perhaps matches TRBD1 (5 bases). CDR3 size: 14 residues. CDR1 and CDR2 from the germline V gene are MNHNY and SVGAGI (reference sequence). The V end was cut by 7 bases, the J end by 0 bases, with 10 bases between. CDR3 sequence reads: CASIDRGSGNTIYF. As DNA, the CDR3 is TGTGCCAGCATAGATAGGGGCTCTGGAAACACCATATATTTT.

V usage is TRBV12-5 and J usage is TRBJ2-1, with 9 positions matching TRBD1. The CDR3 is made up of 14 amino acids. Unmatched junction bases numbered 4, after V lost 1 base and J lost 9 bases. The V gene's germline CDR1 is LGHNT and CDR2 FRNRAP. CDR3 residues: CASGLAGTGSEQFF. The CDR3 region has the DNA TGTGCTAGTGGTTTGGCCGGGACAGGGAGTGAGCAGTTCTTC.

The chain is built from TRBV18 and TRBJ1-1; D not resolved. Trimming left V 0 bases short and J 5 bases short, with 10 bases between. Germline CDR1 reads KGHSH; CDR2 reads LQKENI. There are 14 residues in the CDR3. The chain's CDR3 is CASSPPSMGTEAFF. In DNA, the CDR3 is TGTGCCAGCTCACCACCGTCTATGGGGACTGAAGCTTTCTTT.

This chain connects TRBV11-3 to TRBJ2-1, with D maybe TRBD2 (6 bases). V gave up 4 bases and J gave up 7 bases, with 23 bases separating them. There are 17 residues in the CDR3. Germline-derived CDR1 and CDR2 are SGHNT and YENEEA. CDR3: CASSSSWDSGVGNEQFF. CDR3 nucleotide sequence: TGTGCCAGCAGCTCATCATGGGATAGCGGAGTAGGGAATGAGCAGTTCTTC. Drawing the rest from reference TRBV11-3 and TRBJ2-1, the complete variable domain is EAGVVQSPRYKIIEKKQPVAFWCNPISGHNTLYWYLQNLGQGPELLIRYENEEAVDDSQLPKDRFSAERLKGVDSTLKIQPAELGDSAVYLCASSSSWDSGVGNEQFFGPGTRLTVL.

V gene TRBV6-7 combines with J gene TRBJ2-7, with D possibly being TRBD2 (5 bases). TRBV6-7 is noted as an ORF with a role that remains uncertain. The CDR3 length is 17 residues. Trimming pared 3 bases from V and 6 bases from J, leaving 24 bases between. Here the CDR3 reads CASSYYPPFSGRIEQYF. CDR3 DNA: TGTGCCAGCAGTTATTATCCCCCTTTCAGCGGCAGGATCGAGCAGTACTTC.

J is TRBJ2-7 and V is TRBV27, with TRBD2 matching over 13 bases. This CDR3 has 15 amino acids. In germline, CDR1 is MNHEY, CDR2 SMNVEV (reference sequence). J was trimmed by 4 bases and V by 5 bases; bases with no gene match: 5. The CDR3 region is CASSRPTSGGYEQYF. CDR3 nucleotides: TGTGCCAGCAGTAGACCGACTAGCGGGGGGTACGAGCAGTACTTC.

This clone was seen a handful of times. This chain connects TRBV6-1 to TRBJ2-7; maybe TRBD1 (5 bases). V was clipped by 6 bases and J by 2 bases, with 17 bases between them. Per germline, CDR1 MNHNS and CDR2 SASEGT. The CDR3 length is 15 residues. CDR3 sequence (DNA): TGTGCCAGCAGAGACAAGAGACAGAACCCCTACGAGCAGTACTTC. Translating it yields CASRDKRQNPYEQYF.

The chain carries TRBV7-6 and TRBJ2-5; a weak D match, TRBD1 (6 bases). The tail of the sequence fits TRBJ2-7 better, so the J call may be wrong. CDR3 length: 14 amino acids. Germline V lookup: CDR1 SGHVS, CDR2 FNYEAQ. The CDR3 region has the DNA TGTGCCAGCAGCCGAAACAGGGATTCCTACGAGCAGTACTTC. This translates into CASSRNRDSYEQYF.

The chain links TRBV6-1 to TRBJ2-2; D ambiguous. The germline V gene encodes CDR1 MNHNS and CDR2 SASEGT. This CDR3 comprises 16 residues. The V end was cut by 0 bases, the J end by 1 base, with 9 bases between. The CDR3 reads CASSEAGPGNTGELFF. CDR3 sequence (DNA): TGTGCCAGCAGTGAAGCTGGGCCAGGGAACACCGGGGAGCTGTTTTTT.

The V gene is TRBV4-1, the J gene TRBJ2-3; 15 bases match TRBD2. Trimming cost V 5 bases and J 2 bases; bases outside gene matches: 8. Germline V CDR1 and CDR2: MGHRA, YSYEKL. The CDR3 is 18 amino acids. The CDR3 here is CASSEGLAGGPSTDTQYF. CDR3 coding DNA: TGCGCCAGCAGCGAGGGACTAGCGGGAGGCCCATCCACAGATACGCAGTATTTT.

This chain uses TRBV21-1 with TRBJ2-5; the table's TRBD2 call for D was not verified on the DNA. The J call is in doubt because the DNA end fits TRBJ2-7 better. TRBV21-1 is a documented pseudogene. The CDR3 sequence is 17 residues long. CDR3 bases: TGTGCCAGCAGCAAGTCTGTGTGCTTTATCCCGTTAAACGAGCAGTACTTC. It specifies CASSKSVCFIPLNEQYF.

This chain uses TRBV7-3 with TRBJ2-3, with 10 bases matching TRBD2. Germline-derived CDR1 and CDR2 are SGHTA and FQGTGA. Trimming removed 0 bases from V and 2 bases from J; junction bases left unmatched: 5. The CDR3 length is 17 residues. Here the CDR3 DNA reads TGTGCCAGCAGCTTAACTAGCGGGAGGAGGGCCACAGATACGCAGTATTTT. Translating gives CASSLTSGRRATDTQYF.

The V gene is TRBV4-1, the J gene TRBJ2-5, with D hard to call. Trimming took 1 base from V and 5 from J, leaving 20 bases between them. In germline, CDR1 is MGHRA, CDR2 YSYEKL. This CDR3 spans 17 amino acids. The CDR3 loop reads CASSQVRLTWTEETQYF. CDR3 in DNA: TGCGCCAGCAGCCAAGTCCGACTCACATGGACGGAGGAGACCCAGTACTTC.

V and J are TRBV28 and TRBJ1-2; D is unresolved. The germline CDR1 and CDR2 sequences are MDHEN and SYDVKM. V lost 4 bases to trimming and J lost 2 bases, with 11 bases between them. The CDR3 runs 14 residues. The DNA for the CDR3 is TGTGCCAGCAGTTCTCTGAGAGAAAACTATGGCTACACCTTC. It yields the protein CASSSLRENYGYTF.

CDR3 amino acids: CASSPGAGVRGEQYF. In nucleotides, the CDR3 is TGTGCCAGCAGCCCCGGAGCGGGAGTTCGAGGTGAGCAGTACTTC. The V call is TRBV27, the J call TRBJ2-7; 8 bases line up with TRBD2. The CDR3 contains 15 residues. The V segment lost 6 bases and the J segment 7 bases; nucleotides outside the gene matches: 14. Per the germline V gene, CDR1 is MNHEY and CDR2 is SMNVEV (reference sequence).

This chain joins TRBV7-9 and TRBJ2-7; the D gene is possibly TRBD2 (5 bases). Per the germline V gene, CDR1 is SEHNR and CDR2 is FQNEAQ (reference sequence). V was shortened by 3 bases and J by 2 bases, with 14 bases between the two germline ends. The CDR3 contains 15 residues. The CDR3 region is CASSLGSRLPYEQYF. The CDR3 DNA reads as TGTGCCAGCAGCTTGGGATCGCGACTACCCTACGAGCAGTACTTC.

Here the CDR3 DNA reads TGTGCCAGCAGCCCCGGGCTAGAACGCCGGGAGCTGTTTTTT. It encodes CASSPGLERRELFF. This chain connects TRBV7-9 to TRBJ2-2; D remains unclear. CDR1 and CDR2 from the germline V gene are SEHNR and FQNEAQ (reference sequence). Trimming cost V 5 bases and J 9 bases, with 16 bases left between them. This CDR3 spans 14 amino acids.

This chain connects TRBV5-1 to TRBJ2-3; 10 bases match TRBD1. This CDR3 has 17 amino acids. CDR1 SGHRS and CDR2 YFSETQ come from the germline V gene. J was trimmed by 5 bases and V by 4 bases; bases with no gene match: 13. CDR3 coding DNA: TGCGCCAGCAGCCGACCCTACCAGGACAGGGGGGAAGATACGCAGTATTTT. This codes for CASSRPYQDRGEDTQYF.

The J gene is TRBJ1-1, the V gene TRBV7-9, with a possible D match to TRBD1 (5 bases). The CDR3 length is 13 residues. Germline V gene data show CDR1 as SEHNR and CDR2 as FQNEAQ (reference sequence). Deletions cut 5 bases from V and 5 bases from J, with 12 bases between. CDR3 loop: CASSQGKNTEAFF. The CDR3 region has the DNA TGTGCCAGCAGCCAGGGCAAAAATACTGAAGCTTTCTTT.

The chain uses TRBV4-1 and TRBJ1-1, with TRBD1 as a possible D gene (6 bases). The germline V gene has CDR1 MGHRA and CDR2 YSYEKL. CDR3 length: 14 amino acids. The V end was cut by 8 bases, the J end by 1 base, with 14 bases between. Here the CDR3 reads CASRKGQPNTEAFF. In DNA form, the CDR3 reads TGCGCCAGCCGCAAAGGACAGCCGAACACTGAAGCTTTCTTT.